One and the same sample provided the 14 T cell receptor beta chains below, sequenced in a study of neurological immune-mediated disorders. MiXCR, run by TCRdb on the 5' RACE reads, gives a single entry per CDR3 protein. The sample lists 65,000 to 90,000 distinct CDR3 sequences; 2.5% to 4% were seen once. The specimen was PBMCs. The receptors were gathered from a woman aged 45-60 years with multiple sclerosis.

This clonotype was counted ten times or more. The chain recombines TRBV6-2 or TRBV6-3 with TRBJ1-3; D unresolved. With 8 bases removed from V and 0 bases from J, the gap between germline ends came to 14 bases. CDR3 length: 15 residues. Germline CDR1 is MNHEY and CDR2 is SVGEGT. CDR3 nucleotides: TGTGCCAGCTCTTCCTACCGCAGCTCTGGAAACACCATATATTTT. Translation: CASSSYRSSGNTIYF.

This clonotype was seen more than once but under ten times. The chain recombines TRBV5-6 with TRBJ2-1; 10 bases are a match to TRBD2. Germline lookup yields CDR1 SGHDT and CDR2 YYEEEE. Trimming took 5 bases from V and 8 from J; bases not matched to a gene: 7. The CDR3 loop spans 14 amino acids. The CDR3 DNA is TGTGCCAGCAGTTTACGAAGCGGGAGGGATGAGCAGTTCTTC. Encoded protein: CASSLRSGRDEQFF.

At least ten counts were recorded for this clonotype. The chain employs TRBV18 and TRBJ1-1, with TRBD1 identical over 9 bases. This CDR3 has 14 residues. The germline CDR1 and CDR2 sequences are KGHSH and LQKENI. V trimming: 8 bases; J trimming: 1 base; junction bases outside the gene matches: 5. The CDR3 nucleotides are TGTGCCAGCATACCGGGACAGGGGAACACTGAAGCTTTCTTT. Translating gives CASIPGQGNTEAFF.

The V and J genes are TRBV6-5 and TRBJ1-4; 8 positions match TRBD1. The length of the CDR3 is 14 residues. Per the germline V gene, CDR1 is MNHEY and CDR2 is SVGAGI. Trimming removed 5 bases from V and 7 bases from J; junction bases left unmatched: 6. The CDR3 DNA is TGTGCCAGCAGTCCTGACAGGGGAAGTGAAAAACTGTTTTTT. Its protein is CASSPDRGSEKLFF.

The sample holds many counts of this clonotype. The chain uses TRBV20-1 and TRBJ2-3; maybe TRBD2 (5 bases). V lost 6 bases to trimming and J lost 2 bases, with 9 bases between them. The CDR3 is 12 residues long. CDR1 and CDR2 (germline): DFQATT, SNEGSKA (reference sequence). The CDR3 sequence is CSATGDTDTQYF. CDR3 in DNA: TGCAGTGCCACCGGGGACACAGATACGCAGTATTTT.

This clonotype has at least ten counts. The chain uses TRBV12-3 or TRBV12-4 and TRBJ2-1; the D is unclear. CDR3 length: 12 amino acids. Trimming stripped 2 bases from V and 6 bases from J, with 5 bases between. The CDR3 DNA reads TGTGCCAGCAGTTTACGACCCAATGAGCAGTTCTTC. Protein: CASSLRPNEQFF.

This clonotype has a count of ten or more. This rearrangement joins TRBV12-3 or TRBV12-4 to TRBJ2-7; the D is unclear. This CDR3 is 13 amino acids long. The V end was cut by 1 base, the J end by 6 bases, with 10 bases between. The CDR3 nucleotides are TGTGCCAGCAGTTTAGGGGTCCTGGCCGAGCAGTACTTC. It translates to CASSLGVLAEQYF.

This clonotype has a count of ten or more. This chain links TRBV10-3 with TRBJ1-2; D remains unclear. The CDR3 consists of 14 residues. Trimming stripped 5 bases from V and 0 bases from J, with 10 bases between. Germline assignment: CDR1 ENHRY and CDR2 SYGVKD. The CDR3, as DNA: TGTGCCATCAGTAGTCTGAACACTAACTATGGCTACACCTTC. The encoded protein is CAISSLNTNYGYTF.

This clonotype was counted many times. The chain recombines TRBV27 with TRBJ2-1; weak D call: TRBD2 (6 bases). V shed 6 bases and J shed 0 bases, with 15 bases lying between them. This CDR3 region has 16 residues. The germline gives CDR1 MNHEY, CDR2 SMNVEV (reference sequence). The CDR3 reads CASSGRRRGSYNEQFF. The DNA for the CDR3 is TGTGCCAGCAGCGGGAGACGGCGGGGCTCCTACAATGAGCAGTTCTTC.

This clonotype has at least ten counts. CDR3 region: CASSLLWLQGGSHSPLHF. CDR3 bases: TGTGCCAGCAGTTTACTATGGTTGCAGGGTGGATCTCACTCACCCCTCCACTTT. The chain links TRBV28 to TRBJ1-6, with a weak D call TRBD1 (5 bases). V lost 2 bases to trimming and J lost 10 bases, with 24 bases between them. Looked up from germline, CDR1 is MDHEN and CDR2 is SYDVKM. CDR3 length: 18 residues.

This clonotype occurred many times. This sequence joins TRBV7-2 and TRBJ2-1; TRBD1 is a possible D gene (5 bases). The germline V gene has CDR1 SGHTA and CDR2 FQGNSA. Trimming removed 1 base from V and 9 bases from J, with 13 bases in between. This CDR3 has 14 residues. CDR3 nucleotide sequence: TGTGCCAGCAGCTTAGGACCAGGGCCTGGTGAGCAGTTCTTC. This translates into CASSLGPGPGEQFF.

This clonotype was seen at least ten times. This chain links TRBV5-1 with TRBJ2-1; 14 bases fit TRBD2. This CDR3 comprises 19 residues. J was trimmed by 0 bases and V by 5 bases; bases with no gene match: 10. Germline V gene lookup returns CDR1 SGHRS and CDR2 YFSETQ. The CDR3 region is CASRSAGLAGGSSYNEQFF. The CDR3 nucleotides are TGCGCCAGCAGGTCAGCCGGACTAGCGGGAGGAAGCTCCTACAATGAGCAGTTCTTC.

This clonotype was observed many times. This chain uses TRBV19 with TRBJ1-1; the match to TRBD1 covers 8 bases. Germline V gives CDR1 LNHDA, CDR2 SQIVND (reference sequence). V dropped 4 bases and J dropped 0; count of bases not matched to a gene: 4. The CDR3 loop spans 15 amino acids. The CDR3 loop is CASSSRGPMNTEAFF. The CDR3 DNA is TGTGCCAGTAGTAGCAGGGGGCCTATGAACACTGAAGCTTTCTTT.

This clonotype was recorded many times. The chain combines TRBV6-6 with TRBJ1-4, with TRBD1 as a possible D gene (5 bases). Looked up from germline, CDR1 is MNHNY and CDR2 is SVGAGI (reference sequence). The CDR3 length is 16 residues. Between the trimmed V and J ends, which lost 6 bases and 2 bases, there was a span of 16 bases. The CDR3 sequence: CASSQMPTATNEKLFF. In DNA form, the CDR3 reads TGTGCCAGCAGCCAAATGCCGACAGCCACTAATGAAAAACTGTTTTTT.